What follows is one TCR beta chain and its context. Deletions cut 3 bases from V and 7 bases from J, with 15 bases between. CDR1 and CDR2 from the germline V gene are MNHEY and SVGAGI. There are 14 residues in the CDR3. Authors' analysis steps: Amplifying reference gene primers gave estimates of nucleated cell counts. Some clones are missing from TCRdb's copy, which holds only in-frame ones; the method was immunoSEQ multiplex PCR. V and J calls and clone size are those listed in that table; D and trimming were worked out from the DNA. The sample records 120,000 to 150,000 clones, about 80% being singletons. This entry belongs to a study of blood T cell repertoires in COVID-19. The overall study: T cells, B-cell-depleted T cells, or PBMCs supplied cDNA or gDNA.

Sequenced input: peripheral blood. The J gene is TRBJ1-1, the V gene TRBV6-5; D perhaps matches TRBD1 (5 bases). This TCR was sampled from a human donor in a cohort sampled during active COVID-19. Here the CDR3 reads CASSYSSRVSEAFF. The DNA for the CDR3 is TGTGCCAGCAGTTATTCATCCAGGGTTAGTGAAGCTTTCTTT.